These 10 T cell receptor beta chains were sequenced from one sample in a study of blood T cell repertoires in COVID-19 (dated by TCRdb to 2018 to 2021). The library was made by the immunoSEQ multiplex PCR assay. TCRdb's version of the immuneACCESS table is confined to in-frame rearrangements and falls short of the full clone set. An unresolved V gene accounts for under half of the shortfall where checked; the remainder is of unknown origin. Within this sample are some 430,000 clones, with about 92% of them counted one time only. Roughly 0.66% of the sample is taken by the ten largest. The sample was PBMCs or T cells enriched from blood (not recorded which). These receptors all stem from a man aged 18 to 29 who had recovered from COVID-19.

V and J are TRBV11-2 and TRBJ1-2, with D unresolved. Trimming pared 2 bases from V and 7 bases from J, leaving 11 bases between. CDR1 and CDR2 (germline): SGHAT, FQNNGV. This CDR3 contains 13 residues. The CDR3 region has the DNA TGTGCCAGCAGCTTATCTACCAGCGTTGGCTACACCTTC. This codes for CASSLSTSVGYTF. The full variable domain, its missing parts supplied by reference TRBV11-2 and TRBJ1-2, is EAGVAQSPRYKIIEKRQSVAFWCNPISGHATLYWYQQILGQGPKLLIQFQNNGVVDDSQLPKDRFSAERLKGVDSTLKIQPAKLEDSAVYLCASSLSTSVGYTFGSGTRLTVV.

This clone was detected a few times. This rearrangement joins TRBV5-1 to TRBJ1-5; 8 nucleotides line up with TRBD1. Germline CDR1 SGHRS, CDR2 YFSETQ. J lost 0 bases, V lost 4 bases, and 6 bases had no gene match. This CDR3 has 16 amino acids. This chain's CDR3 is CASSLRQGNSNQPQHF. Written as DNA, the CDR3 is TGCGCCAGCAGCCTAAGACAGGGGAATAGCAATCAGCCCCAGCATTTT.

The chain joins TRBV11-3 to TRBJ1-1; D possibly corresponds to TRBD1 (5 bases). Trimming shortened V by 4 bases and J by 3 bases, and 21 bases separated the two germline ends. Germline V gene data show CDR1 as SGHNT and CDR2 as YENEEA. The CDR3 runs 17 residues. CDR3 sequence (DNA): TGTGCCAGCAGCTCCGCATATTGGGGGGGTACGGACACTGAAGCTTTCTTT. Amino acids: CASSSAYWGGTDTEAFF.

The CDR3 reads CASSQEPWLNNEQFF. The CDR3 nucleotides read TGCGCCAGCAGCCAAGAACCGTGGCTTAACAATGAGCAGTTCTTC. The rearrangement joins TRBV4-1 to TRBJ2-1; D call uncertain. The V gene's germline CDR1 is MGHRA and CDR2 YSYEKL. The V and J ends lost 0 bases and 5 bases respectively, with 11 bases between them. This CDR3 has 15 amino acids.

The chain links TRBV7-9 to TRBJ1-2; 10 bases fit TRBD1. CDR3 length: 16 residues. Germline CDR1 SEHNR, CDR2 FQNEAQ (reference sequence). V lost 4 bases and J lost 4; bases outside the gene matches: 9. CDR3 DNA sequence: TGTGCCAGCAGCTCGACAGGGGGCAAAAGGAGCTATGGCTACACCTTC. Translating gives CASSSTGGKRSYGYTF. The variable domain in full, completed from reference TRBV7-9 and TRBJ1-2, reads DTGVSQNPRHKITKRGQNVTFRCDPISEHNRLYWYRQTLGQGPEFLTYFQNEAQLEKSRLLSDRFSAERPKGSFSTLEIQRTEQGDSAMYLCASSSTGGKRSYGYTFGSGTRLTVV.

The rearrangement uses TRBV30 and TRBJ1-5; 10 bases are a match to TRBD1. The CDR3 has 14 amino acids. V dropped 4 bases and J dropped 9; count of bases not matched to a gene: 9. Germline lookup yields CDR1 GTSNPN and CDR2 SVGIG (reference sequence). In DNA form, the CDR3 reads TGTGCCTGGAAGATCGGACAGGGGGTAGGGCCCCAGCATTTT. It translates to CAWKIGQGVGPQHF.

The chain combines TRBV30 with TRBJ1-6; maybe TRBD1 (6 bases). Trimming left V 0 bases short and J 5 bases short, with 11 bases between. Germline values: CDR1 GTSNPN, CDR2 SVGIG (reference sequence). The CDR3 extends over 15 amino acids. CDR3 region: CAWSVLQGNNSPLHF. The CDR3, as DNA: TGTGCCTGGAGTGTACTCCAGGGGAATAATTCACCCCTCCACTTT. The full variable domain, rest sourced from reference TRBV30 and TRBJ1-6, is SQTIHQWPATLVQPVGSPLSLECTVEGTSNPNLYWYRQAAGRGLQLLFYSVGIGQISSEVPQNLSASRPQDRQFILSSKKLLLSDSGFYLCAWSVLQGNNSPLHFGNGTRLTVT.

The chain is built from TRBV3-1 (or the pseudogene TRBV3-2) and TRBJ2-1; D gene ambiguous. Between the trimmed V and J ends, which lost 1 base and 9 bases, there was a span of 10 bases. The germline V gene encodes CDR1 LGHDT and CDR2 YNNKEL (reference sequence). This CDR3 comprises 13 residues. CDR3 DNA sequence: TGTGCCAGCAGCCAAGCTCCTAGGCGTGAGCAGTTCTTC. Amino acids: CASSQAPRREQFF.

The V call is TRBV27, the J call TRBJ1-1; D is unresolved. The CDR3 consists of 13 residues. V was shortened by 1 base and J by 3 bases, with 6 bases between the two germline ends. The germline V gene encodes CDR1 MNHEY and CDR2 SMNVEV (reference sequence). CDR3 nucleotides: TGTGCCAGCAGTTTATGGCCTGACACTGAAGCTTTCTTT. It translates to CASSLWPDTEAFF.

The J gene is TRBJ1-5, the V gene TRBV6-5; D is undetermined. The ends were cut back, 7 bases at V and 4 bases at J, with 8 bases in the middle. The CDR3 covers 12 residues. Per the germline V gene, CDR1 is MNHEY and CDR2 is SVGAGI. The chain's CDR3 is CASIPGNQPQHF. The CDR3 DNA follows: TGTGCCAGCATCCCAGGTAATCAGCCCCAGCATTTT.